The 9 T cell receptor beta chains presented below share a single source sample, sequenced in a study of blood T cell repertoires in COVID-19. Method: immunoSEQ multiplex PCR; TCRdb's copy keeps in-frame clones and lacks some. The data contain under 500,000 clones, about 89% of them singletons. The material sequenced was peripheral blood. The receptors were sampled from a woman aged 25 to 39 with acute or convalescent COVID-19.

This clone was observed once. V gene TRBV10-2 combines with J gene TRBJ2-7; 9 nucleotides agree with TRBD1. Trimming at V came to 7 bases and at J to 7 bases, leaving 11 bases not matched to a gene. The germline CDR1 and CDR2 sequences are WSHSY and SAAADI. CDR3 size: 14 residues. This CDR3 reads CASIRTGENREQYF. The CDR3 DNA reads as TGCGCCAGCATTAGGACAGGGGAAAATAGGGAGCAGTACTTC.

The rearrangement links TRBV28 to TRBJ2-2; D remains unclear. The CDR3 runs to 14 residues. Trimming left V 8 bases short and J 2 bases short, with 12 bases between. In germline, CDR1 is MDHEN, CDR2 SYDVKM. The CDR3 DNA reads TGTGCCAGCGACGGTGCACTAAACACCGGGGAGCTGTTTTTT. The encoded protein is CASDGALNTGELFF.

The chain carries TRBV12-3 or TRBV12-4 and TRBJ1-4; no reliable D call. Trimming left V 4 bases short and J 7 bases short, with 4 bases between. This CDR3 is built from 11 residues. Here the CDR3 DNA reads TGTGCCAGCAGTTACGGTGAAAAACTGTTTTTT. Translated: CASSYGEKLFF.

The J gene is TRBJ2-6, the V gene TRBV9; possible D gene TRBD2, 5 bases. The V end was cut by 7 bases, the J end by 2 bases, with 19 bases between. CDR1 is SGDLS and CDR2 is YYNGEE in the germline V gene. This CDR3 has 17 amino acids. CDR3 sequence: CASSDEGRVTGANVLTF. CDR3 DNA: TGTGCCAGCTCCGACGAGGGCCGAGTGACTGGGGCCAACGTCCTGACTTTC.

The gene calls are TRBV7-9 and TRBJ1-1; 7 bases align to TRBD1. This CDR3 comprises 14 residues. J lost 2 bases, V lost 5 bases, and 5 bases had no gene match. CDR1 and CDR2 (germline): SEHNR, FQNEAQ (reference sequence). The CDR3 spells CASSGGTENTEAFF. DNA of the CDR3: TGTGCCAGCAGCGGTGGGACAGAAAACACTGAAGCTTTCTTT.

The V gene is TRBV2, the J gene TRBJ2-2; 10 bases map to TRBD1. Losses at the gene ends were 6 bases for V and 6 bases for J; bases not matched to a gene: 10. CDR1 and CDR2 from the germline V gene are SNHLY and FYNNEI. The CDR3 extends over 16 amino acids. The CDR3 reads CASSNPGQGTPGELFF. Here the CDR3 DNA reads TGTGCCAGCAGCAACCCGGGACAGGGGACTCCCGGGGAGCTGTTTTTT.

The rearrangement joins TRBV7-9 to TRBJ2-3, with 10 nucleotides matching TRBD2. V lost 0 bases to trimming and J lost 0 bases; unmatched junction nucleotides: 3. The CDR3 runs 17 residues. Looked up from germline, CDR1 is SEHNR and CDR2 is FQNEAQ (reference sequence). The CDR3 is CASSLAGLAVSTDTQYF. DNA for the CDR3: TGTGCCAGCAGCTTAGCAGGACTAGCGGTTAGCACAGATACGCAGTATTTT.

This chain uses TRBV29-1 with TRBJ2-7; 8 bases are shared with TRBD1. The CDR3 spans 13 residues. With V trimmed by 2 bases and J by 1 base, 1 base remained unmatched. Germline CDR1 is SQVTM and CDR2 is ANQGSEA. This CDR3 is CSVERQGSYEQYF. The CDR3 DNA reads as TGCAGCGTTGAACGACAGGGGTCCTACGAGCAGTACTTC.

This clone was detected once. V gene TRBV7-9 combines with J gene TRBJ2-7, with 7 bases aligning to TRBD1. The ends lost 5 bases at V and 5 bases at J; junction bases unmatched: 9. CDR1 is SEHNR and CDR2 is FQNEAQ in the germline V gene (reference sequence). CDR3 length equals 14 residues. This CDR3 is CASSARQGKDEQYF. Here the CDR3 DNA reads TGTGCCAGCAGCGCAAGACAGGGAAAGGACGAGCAGTACTTC.